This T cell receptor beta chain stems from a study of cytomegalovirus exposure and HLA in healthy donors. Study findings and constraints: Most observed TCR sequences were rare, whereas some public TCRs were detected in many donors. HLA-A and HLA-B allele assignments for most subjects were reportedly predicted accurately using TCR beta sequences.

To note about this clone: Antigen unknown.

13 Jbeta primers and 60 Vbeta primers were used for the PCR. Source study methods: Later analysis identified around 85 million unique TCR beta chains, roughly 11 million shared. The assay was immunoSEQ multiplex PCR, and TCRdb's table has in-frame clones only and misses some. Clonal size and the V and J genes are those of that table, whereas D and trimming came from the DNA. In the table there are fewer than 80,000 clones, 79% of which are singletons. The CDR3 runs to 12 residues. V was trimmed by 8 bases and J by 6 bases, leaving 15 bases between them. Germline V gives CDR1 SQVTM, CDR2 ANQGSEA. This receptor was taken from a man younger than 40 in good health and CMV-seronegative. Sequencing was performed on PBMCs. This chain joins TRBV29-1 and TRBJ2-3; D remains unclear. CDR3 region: CSSRWASDTQYF. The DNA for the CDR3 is TGCAGCTCCCGATGGGCGTCGGATACGCAGTATTTT.